The clone carrying this T cell receptor beta chain was observed a single time. Its antigen is unknown. The data belong to a study of blood T cells in healthy people across ages. Whole-study context: With template switching, about one barcoded beta molecule was captured per two T cells. Study conclusions and caveats: Per million T cells, TCR beta diversity dropped roughly linearly as age increased.

PCR was performed a second time for about 7 to 12 cycles using a sample-barcoded 5' primer and a J-beta primer mix. From each sample, at least 2.5 million paired-end reads containing CDR3 were obtained. A single record per CDR3 protein comes from TCRdb applying MiXCR to the 5' RACE reads. The table lists roughly 500,000 distinct CDR3 sequences, 27% of them singletons. Sequenced material: blood. This sequence originates from a woman aged 70-85 years in good health.

CDR3 DNA sequence: TGTGCCAGCAGCGTCGGTGGACTAGTGACTTTCACCGGGGAGCTGTTTTTT. Translation gives CASSVGGLVTFTGELFF. The rearrangement joins TRBV9 to TRBJ2-2; TRBD2 agrees at 7 bases. The CDR3 extends over 17 amino acids. The germline CDR1 and CDR2 sequences are SGDLS and YYNGEE. Unmatched junction bases numbered 11, after V lost 2 bases and J lost 4 bases.